This is a list of T cell receptor beta chains from one sample in a study of blood T cell repertoires in COVID-19. Produced via immunoSEQ multiplex PCR; TCRdb's table is partial and in-frame only. The data show approximately 250,000 clones, approximately 83% seen once. The sequenced material came from peripheral blood. All receptors come from a woman aged 45-65 years with acute or convalescent COVID-19. Each CDR3 is given with its conserved first and last residue. A D gene is named only where the DNA matches it firmly. A clone size is listed for some rows: how often the clone was seen (once, few, many), or a class if it is expanded.

abundance	j_gene	d_gene	v_gene	CDR3nt	CDR3aa
.	TRBJ2-5	TRBD2	TRBV7-9	TGTGCCAGCAGCTCACCACGAGGACTAGCGGGGGGGCAAGAGACCCAGTACTTC	CASSSPRGLAGGQETQYF
few	TRBJ2-7	.	TRBV6-5	TGTGCCAGCAGCATCGGGGACTACGAGCAGTACTTC	CASSIGDYEQYF
.	TRBJ2-7	TRBD2	TRBV7-9	TGTGCCAGCAGCTTAACTAGCGGGAGCTACGAGCAGTACTTC	CASSLTSGSYEQYF
few	TRBJ1-5	.	TRBV6-1	TGTGCCAGCAGTGAAATGTCGGGGAATCAGCCCCAGCATTTT	CASSEMSGNQPQHF
.	TRBJ2-3	TRBD1	TRBV4-1	TGCGCCAGCAGCCAAGGGCCGGGACAGGGATCCGGGGATACGCAGTATTTT	CASSQGPGQGSGDTQYF
.	TRBJ2-7	TRBD1	TRBV7-9	TGTGCCAGCAGCCCAAGGGGACAGGTATCCTACGAGCAGTACTTC	CASSPRGQVSYEQYF
.	TRBJ1-6	TRBD1	TRBV7-6	TGTGCCAGCAGCTTGAAAGACACAGGGGGCACTTCACCCCTCCACTTT	CASSLKDTGGTSPLHF
few	TRBJ2-1	TRBD2	TRBV6-6	TGTGCCAGCACCAGGACTAGCGGGAACAATGAGCAGTTCTTC	CASTRTSGNNEQFF
.	TRBJ2-7	.	TRBV5-1	TGCGCCAGCAGTAATGACAGGCCGAATGAAAACTACGAGCAGTACTTC	CASSNDRPNENYEQYF
few	TRBJ1-2	TRBD1	TRBV5-4	TGTGCCAGCAGCCCTGAAAAGGACAGGGCGTATGGCTACACCTTC	CASSPEKDRAYGYTF
.	TRBJ2-5	TRBD2	TRBV7-2	TGTGCCAGCAGCCTTCTTGTAGCGGGAGAAGAGACCCAGTACTTC	CASSLLVAGEETQYF
.	TRBJ2-3	TRBD2	TRBV30	TGTGCCTGGAGTCGGGGGGGTACGCCAGATACGCAGTATTTT	CAWSRGGTPDTQYF
.	TRBJ1-1	.	TRBV15	TGTGCCACCACCCAGGGTTTTTTCGACACTGAAGCTTTCTTT	CATTQGFFDTEAFF
.	TRBJ1-3	.	TRBV5-1	TGCGCCAGCAGCGGAGGGAGCTCTGGAAACACCATATATTTT	CASSGGSSGNTIYF
.	TRBJ1-1	TRBD1	TRBV27	TGTGCCAGCAGTTACCTCTACAGGGGAAGAGAGAACACTGAAGCTTTCTTT	CASSYLYRGRENTEAFF
.	TRBJ2-2	TRBD1	TRBV9	TGTGCCAGCAGCTCACAGGGGGCCGGGGAGCTGTTTTTT	CASSSQGAGELFF